This passage covers 7 T cell receptor beta chains from one sample sequenced in a study of human T cells and chemical hapten exposure. The treatment is: therapeutic diphenylcyclopropenone sensitization with weekly scalp DPC. The library put unique molecular identifiers onto individual cDNA molecules. MiXCR, run by TCRdb on the reads, gives a single entry per CDR3 protein. The sample shows 2,500 to 3,000 distinct CDR3 sequences, around 40% of them seen only once. The source was whole blood, collected before DPC sensitization or 2, 6, or about 24 weeks after (not recorded which). The receptor source for this set is an adult with alopecia areata. Some clones in this sample may be carry-over from other donors' samples. This table probably holds off-target reads from a library built for another chain.

The chain couples TRBV27 to TRBJ2-5, with TRBD2 matching over 13 bases. The CDR3 totals 17 residues. CDR1 and CDR2 from the germline V gene are MNHEY and SMNVEV (reference sequence). Trimming cost V 0 bases and J 3 bases; bases outside gene matches: 4. CDR3 in amino acids: CASSLSILAGGEETQYF. The CDR3 nucleotides are TGTGCCAGCAGTTTATCGATACTAGCGGGAGGGGAAGAGACCCAGTACTTC.

The J gene is TRBJ2-7, the V gene TRBV11-2; D is unclear. This CDR3 spans 13 amino acids. The V gene's germline CDR1 is SGHAT and CDR2 FQNNGV. With 5 bases removed from V and 6 bases from J, the gap between germline ends came to 14 bases. The DNA for the CDR3 is TGTGCCAGCAGCGAATCTCCTGGGCTCGAGCAGTACTTC. This translates into CASSESPGLEQYF.

This chain joins TRBV14 and TRBJ2-1, with 11 bases identical to TRBD2. Germline CDR1 SGHDN, CDR2 FVKESK. The V gene end was trimmed by 2 bases and the J gene end by 9 bases; junction bases not matched to a gene: 6. There are 15 residues in the CDR3. The CDR3 DNA reads as TGTGCCAGCAGCCAAACTAGCGGGAGCTTCACTGAGCAGTTCTTC. It is translated as CASSQTSGSFTEQFF.

This sequence joins TRBV29-1 and TRBJ2-3, with 7 bases that match TRBD2. CDR3 size: 15 residues. Per germline, CDR1 SQVTM and CDR2 ANQGSEA. J lost 0 bases, V lost 7 bases, and 10 bases had no gene match. The CDR3 sequence is CSARSSGPSTDTQYF. For the CDR3, the DNA is TGCAGCGCTCGGTCTAGCGGTCCTAGCACAGATACGCAGTATTTT.

The chain joins TRBV10-3 to TRBJ2-3; D perhaps matches TRBD2 (5 bases). From germline, CDR1 is ENHRY and CDR2 SYGVKD. This CDR3 has 16 amino acids. Trimming took off 2 bases at V and 2 bases at J, with 14 bases between the two ends. The DNA for the CDR3 is TGTGCCATCAGTGAGCAAGACTACCTCTCCACAGATACGCAGTATTTT. Residues: CAISEQDYLSTDTQYF.

The rearrangement joins TRBV7-6 to TRBJ2-5; D gene ambiguous. CDR1 is SGHVS and CDR2 is FNYEAQ in the germline V gene. Trimming stripped 5 bases from V and 5 bases from J, with 18 bases between. The CDR3 length is 15 residues. CDR3 in amino acids: CASSPSLGPWETQYF. The CDR3 DNA follows: TGTGCCAGCAGCCCCTCACTCGGACCTTGGGAGACCCAGTACTTC.

The gene calls are TRBV2 and TRBJ2-2; 10 bases are shared with TRBD2. Germline assignment: CDR1 SNHLY and CDR2 FYNNEI. V was clipped by 7 bases and J by 3 bases; unmatched bases: 5. The CDR3 is made up of 15 amino acids. The CDR3 nucleotides are TGTGCCAGCACCGCTAGCGGGAGATACACCGGGGAGCTGTTTTTT. Translating gives CASTASGRYTGELFF. The whole variable domain, filled in from reference TRBV2 and TRBJ2-2, reads EPEVTQTPSHQVTQMGQEVILRCVPISNHLYFYWYRQILGQKVEFLVSFYNNEISEKSEIFDDQFSVERPDGSNFTLKIRSTKLEDSAMYFCASTASGRYTGELFFGEGSRLTVL.